These 24 T cell receptor beta chains were sequenced from one sample in a study of cytomegalovirus exposure and HLA in healthy donors (dated by TCRdb to about 2017). The library was obtained by the immunoSEQ multiplex PCR assay. The multiplex PCR relied on a mix of 60 forward primers for TCR Vbeta segments and 13 reverse primers for TCR Jbeta segments. The source is immuneACCESS, and TCRdb retained only in-frame sequences with V and J called. Part of the clones is not carried over; for the studies checked, unresolved V genes explain less than half of this, and the remainder is unexplained. This sample holds about 150,000 clones; approximately 70% were observed only once. Approximately 2% of the sample comes from the top ten. The sample consisted of PBMCs. Receptors were obtained from an older woman in good health and CMV-seropositive.

The V gene is TRBV27, the J gene TRBJ2-7; TRBD2 agrees at 9 bases. The V gene end was trimmed by 5 bases and the J gene end by 4 bases; junction bases not matched to a gene: 6. CDR1 MNHEY and CDR2 SMNVEV come from the germline V gene (reference sequence). This CDR3 spans 14 amino acids. This CDR3 is CASSGLAGRYEQYF. The CDR3 nucleotides are TGTGCCAGCAGTGGCCTAGCGGGAAGGTACGAGCAGTACTTC.

The rearrangement joins TRBV9 to TRBJ2-5; D is perhaps TRBD2 (6 bases). The V gene lost 1 base and the J gene lost 5 bases, with 12 bases spanning the gap. Germline V gene sequence: CDR1 SGDLS, CDR2 YYNGEE. The CDR3 is 14 amino acids. CDR3 sequence reads: CASSVIGGSETQYF. The CDR3 nucleotides are TGTGCCAGCAGCGTAATCGGGGGAAGCGAGACCCAGTACTTC.

V and J are TRBV5-1 and TRBJ2-1, with 8 bases aligning to TRBD2. This CDR3 spans 15 amino acids. Germline V gives CDR1 SGHRS, CDR2 YFSETQ. V gave up 4 bases and J gave up 5 bases; unmatched junction bases: 8. The CDR3 nucleotides read TGCGCCAGCAGCGCGGGTAGCGGGACCAACAATGAGCAGTTCTTC. It encodes CASSAGSGTNNEQFF.

This clone was seen a few times. The chain uses TRBV29-1 and TRBJ2-5; D is perhaps TRBD2 (5 bases). With the DNA end fitting TRBJ2-7 better, the J assignment may be wrong. Per the germline V gene, CDR1 is SQVTM and CDR2 is ANQGSEA. The CDR3 consists of 15 residues. Here the CDR3 reads CSVEEKGAFTYEQYF. In DNA form, the CDR3 reads TGCAGCGTTGAAGAAAAGGGAGCCTTTACGTACGAGCAGTACTTC.

V usage is TRBV6-5 and J usage is TRBJ1-5, with D tentatively TRBD1 (6 bases). From germline, CDR1 is MNHEY and CDR2 SVGAGI. The CDR3 contains 15 residues. Trimming pared 5 bases from V and 1 base from J, leaving 12 bases between. Here the CDR3 DNA reads TGTGCCAGCAGTGGCACGACAGGAAGCAATCAGCCCCAGCATTTT. Its protein product is CASSGTTGSNQPQHF.

This clone was seen only a few times. This chain links TRBV6-5 with TRBJ2-5; 15 nucleotides match TRBD2. V lost 0 bases, J lost 4 bases, and 0 bases stayed unmatched. The CDR3 has 16 amino acids. Germline V gene lookup returns CDR1 MNHEY and CDR2 SVGAGI. Written as DNA, the CDR3 is TGTGCCAGCAGTTACTCGGGACTAGCGGGAGGAGAGACCCAGTACTTC. Its protein product is CASSYSGLAGGETQYF.

The chain has TRBV18 and TRBJ2-1; 8 nucleotides line up with TRBD2. Trimming at V came to 4 bases and at J to 6 bases, leaving 2 bases not matched to a gene. The CDR3 consists of 13 residues. Germline V gene sequence: CDR1 KGHSH, CDR2 LQKENI. The CDR3 sequence: CASSRSGANEQFF. The CDR3 nucleotides read TGTGCCAGCTCACGTAGCGGGGCCAATGAGCAGTTCTTC.

The gene calls are TRBV19 and TRBJ1-2; possible D gene TRBD1, 5 bases. The germline gives CDR1 LNHDA, CDR2 SQIVND (reference sequence). Between the trimmed V and J ends, which lost 7 bases and 2 bases, there was a span of 17 bases. This CDR3 comprises 15 residues. The DNA of the CDR3 is TGTGCCAGTAACAAGGCCAGCGGGGGGAACTATGGCTACACCTTC. This translates into CASNKASGGNYGYTF.

The genes are TRBV27 and TRBJ1-4; no firm D call. Germline CDR1 is MNHEY and CDR2 is SMNVEV (reference sequence). This CDR3 spans 16 amino acids. V was trimmed by 3 bases and J by 0 bases, leaving 11 bases between them. CDR3 residues: CASSLGSLATNEKLFF. The CDR3 coding sequence is TGTGCCAGCAGTTTGGGCAGCCTCGCAACTAATGAAAAACTGTTTTTT.

The V call is TRBV4-2, the J call TRBJ1-1; the D gene is possibly TRBD1 (5 bases). The CDR3 consists of 16 residues. The V and J ends lost 5 bases and 4 bases respectively, with 20 bases between them. The germline V gene encodes CDR1 LGHNA and CDR2 YNFKEQ. The CDR3 here is CASSEREGRGSTEAFF. In DNA form, the CDR3 reads TGTGCCAGCAGCGAAAGGGAGGGAAGGGGTTCCACTGAAGCTTTCTTT.

The chain uses TRBV18 and TRBJ2-7; 14 bases align to TRBD2. Germline-derived CDR1 and CDR2 are KGHSH and LQKENI. J was trimmed by 0 bases and V by 3 bases; bases with no gene match: 4. The CDR3 extends over 17 amino acids. DNA for the CDR3: TGTGCCAGCTCACCGGTGGGGACTAGCGGGAGCTCCTACGAGCAGTACTTC. Its translation: CASSPVGTSGSSYEQYF.

The rearrangement links TRBV27 to TRBJ1-1; D perhaps matches TRBD1 (5 bases). Germline CDR1 and CDR2: MNHEY and SMNVEV (reference sequence). The CDR3 has 14 amino acids. The ends were cut back, 5 bases at V and 0 bases at J, with 10 bases in the middle. The CDR3 DNA is TGTGCCAGCAGTATCAGGGCCATGAACACTGAAGCTTTCTTT. Its protein is CASSIRAMNTEAFF.

This clone appeared once. The chain carries TRBV5-1 and TRBJ1-2; TRBD1 is a possible D gene (5 bases). This CDR3 comprises 14 residues. The V gene lost 0 bases and the J gene lost 3 bases, with 9 bases spanning the gap. CDR1 and CDR2 (germline): SGHRS, YFSETQ. CDR3 in amino acids: CASSLATGDYGYTF. For the CDR3, the DNA is TGCGCCAGCAGCTTGGCCACAGGAGACTATGGCTACACCTTC.

This clone came up a few times. The chain joins TRBV9 to TRBJ2-5; tentatively, D is TRBD1 (6 bases). Per the germline V gene, CDR1 is SGDLS and CDR2 is YYNGEE. CDR3 length equals 13 residues. Trimming stripped 4 bases from V and 4 bases from J, with 11 bases between. In DNA, the CDR3 is TGTGCCAGCAGCCCGGGACAAGGAGAGACCCAGTACTTC. Its protein product is CASSPGQGETQYF. Together with reference TRBV9 and TRBJ2-5, the CDR3 gives the full variable domain: DSGVTQTPKHLITATGQRVTLRCSPRSGDLSVYWYQQSLDQGLQFLIQYYNGEERAKGNILERFSAQQFPDLHSELNLSSLELGDSALYFCASSPGQGETQYFGPGTRLLVL.

This clone was recorded once. The rearrangement joins TRBV27 to TRBJ2-7, with 11 bases fitting TRBD1. The CDR3 is made up of 14 amino acids. Germline-derived CDR1 and CDR2 are MNHEY and SMNVEV (reference sequence). Trimming at V came to 5 bases and at J to 8 bases, leaving 8 bases not matched to a gene. DNA for the CDR3: TGTGCCAGCAGTGAGTGGACAGGGGGCAGGCAGCAGTACTTC. Translation gives CASSEWTGGRQQYF.

The genes are TRBV5-6 and TRBJ1-2, with a possible D match to TRBD1 (6 bases). The V gene lost 1 base and the J gene lost 0 bases, with 10 bases spanning the gap. The CDR3 loop spans 15 amino acids. In germline, CDR1 is SGHDT, CDR2 YYEEEE. The CDR3 is CASSLMTGANYGYTF. DNA for the CDR3: TGTGCCAGCAGCTTGATGACAGGCGCTAACTATGGCTACACCTTC.

The chain uses TRBV30 and TRBJ2-1; unclear D gene. V dropped 2 bases and J dropped 6 bases, with 8 bases sitting between them. This CDR3 comprises 12 residues. In germline, CDR1 is GTSNPN, CDR2 SVGIG (reference sequence). The CDR3 DNA reads as TGTGCCTGGAGTCTAGTAAGCAATGAGCAGTTCTTC. This gives the protein CAWSLVSNEQFF.

This sequence joins TRBV7-2 and TRBJ1-1, with a possible D match to TRBD1 (5 bases). The CDR3 runs to 15 residues. Germline V lookup: CDR1 SGHTA, CDR2 FQGNSA. The germline V and J ends were trimmed by 1 base and 6 bases, with 15 bases remaining between them. For the CDR3, the DNA is TGTGCCAGCAGCTTAGTCGGGGGGAGGGAGGCTGAAGCTTTCTTT. This gives the protein CASSLVGGREAEAFF.

The V call is TRBV7-9, the J call TRBJ2-1; 9 bases are shared with TRBD2. J gave up 8 bases and V 4 bases, and 12 bases lay outside the gene matches. Per germline, CDR1 SEHNR and CDR2 FQNEAQ (reference sequence). This CDR3 region has 16 residues. Written as DNA, the CDR3 is TGTGCCAGCAGCTCCAGACGTAGCGGGAGTTGGGATGAGCAGTTCTTC. It is translated as CASSSRRSGSWDEQFF. Full variable domain (remainder filled in from reference TRBV7-9 and TRBJ2-1): DTGVSQNPRHKITKRGQNVTFRCDPISEHNRLYWYRQTLGQGPEFLTYFQNEAQLEKSRLLSDRFSAERPKGSFSTLEIQRTEQGDSAMYLCASSSRRSGSWDEQFFGPGTRLTVL.

The chain combines TRBV9 with TRBJ2-1, with D possibly TRBD2 on 7 matching bases. The germline gives CDR1 SGDLS, CDR2 YYNGEE. The ends were cut back, 0 bases at V and 10 bases at J, with 20 bases in the middle. The CDR3 contains 16 residues. CDR3 bases: TGTGCCAGCAGCGTAGACGAGGGGGGGTTTCCGATGGAGCAGTTCTTC. This gives the protein CASSVDEGGFPMEQFF.

The chain joins TRBV18 to TRBJ2-3; 14 bases agree with TRBD2. The CDR3 totals 21 residues. With V trimmed by 3 bases and J by 1 base, 15 bases remained unmatched. The germline V gene encodes CDR1 KGHSH and CDR2 LQKENI. CDR3 amino acids: CASSPRLAGGAASDGTDTQYF. The CDR3 coding sequence is TGTGCCAGCTCACCTCGACTAGCGGGAGGGGCCGCGAGCGACGGCACAGATACGCAGTATTTT. Full variable domain (outside the CDR3, taken from reference TRBV18 and TRBJ2-3): NAGVMQNPRHLVRRRGQEARLRCSPMKGHSHVYWYRQLPEEGLKFMVYLQKENIIDESGMPKERFSAEFPKEGPSILRIQQVVRGDSAAYFCASSPRLAGGAASDGTDTQYFGPGTRLTVL.

This CDR3 is CASGWTVGETQYF. The CDR3 region has the DNA TGTGCCAGCGGTTGGACAGTGGGAGAGACCCAGTACTTC. The chain uses TRBV7-6 and TRBJ2-5; a possible D gene is TRBD1 (6 bases). V dropped 8 bases and J dropped 4 bases, with 14 bases sitting between them. The germline CDR1 and CDR2 sequences are SGHVS and FNYEAQ. This CDR3 spans 13 amino acids.

V is TRBV6-1 and J is TRBJ1-1; the D is unclear. Germline V lookup: CDR1 MNHNS, CDR2 SASEGT. Between the trimmed V and J ends, which lost 8 bases and 5 bases, there was a span of 15 bases. This CDR3 comprises 13 residues. The CDR3 bases are TGTGCCAGCGCCCCGAGGGTTTCGACTGAAGCTTTCTTT. It encodes CASAPRVSTEAFF.

In regard to this clone: This clone may be a read error of a much larger clone one base away. V usage is TRBV7-6 and J usage is TRBJ1-3, with D perhaps TRBD1 (5 bases). This CDR3 spans 14 amino acids. Per the germline V gene, CDR1 is SGHVS and CDR2 is FNYEAQ. Trimming left V 4 bases short and J 0 bases short, with 7 bases between. CDR3 DNA: TGTGCCAGCAGCTCGGACATCTCTGGAAACACCATATATTTT. Translation gives CASSSDISGNTIYF. The variable domain in full, completed from reference TRBV7-6 and TRBJ1-3, reads GAGVSQSPRYKVTKRGQDVALRCDPISGHVSLYWYRQALGQGPEFLTYFNYEAQQDKSGLPNDRFSAERPEGSISTLTIQRTEQRDSAMYRCASSSDISGNTIYFGEGSWLTVV.